This T cell receptor beta chain was identified during a study of control samples from healthy donors and cancer patients. This table comes from immunoSEQ multiplex PCR, and its TCRdb copy is limited to in-frame clones, with some not included. The profile shows around 49,000 clones, more than 70% of them singletons. The specimen was PBMCs. The TCR originated in a man aged 35-49 years with colorectal cancer.

The CDR3: CASRASMRGNQPQHF. The CDR3 region has the DNA TGTGCCAGCAGGGCGTCGATGAGGGGCAATCAGCCCCAGCATTTT. The rearrangement joins TRBV28 to TRBJ1-5, with D unclear. The germline gives CDR1 MDHEN, CDR2 SYDVKM. The CDR3 has 15 amino acids. Trimming left V 6 bases short and J 2 bases short, with 14 bases between. Together with reference TRBV28 and TRBJ1-5, the CDR3 gives the full variable domain: DVKVTQSSRYLVKRTGEKVFLECVQDMDHENMFWYRQDPGLGLRLIYFSYDVKMKEKGDIPEGYSVSREKKERFSLILESASTNQTSMYLCASRASMRGNQPQHFGDGTRLSIL.